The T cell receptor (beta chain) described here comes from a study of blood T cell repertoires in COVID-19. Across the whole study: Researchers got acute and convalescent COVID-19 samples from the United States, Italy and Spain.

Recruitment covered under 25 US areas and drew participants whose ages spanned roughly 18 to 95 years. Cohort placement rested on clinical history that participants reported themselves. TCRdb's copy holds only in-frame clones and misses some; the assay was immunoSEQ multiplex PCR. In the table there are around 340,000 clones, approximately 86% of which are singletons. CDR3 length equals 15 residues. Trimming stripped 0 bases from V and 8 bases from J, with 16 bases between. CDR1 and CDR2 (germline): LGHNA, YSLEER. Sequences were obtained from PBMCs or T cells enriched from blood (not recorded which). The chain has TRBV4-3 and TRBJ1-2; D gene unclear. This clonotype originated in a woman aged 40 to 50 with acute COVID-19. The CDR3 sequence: CASSQDRYGGRGYTF. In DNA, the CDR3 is TGCGCCAGCAGCCAAGATCGCTACGGAGGTAGGGGCTACACCTTC.